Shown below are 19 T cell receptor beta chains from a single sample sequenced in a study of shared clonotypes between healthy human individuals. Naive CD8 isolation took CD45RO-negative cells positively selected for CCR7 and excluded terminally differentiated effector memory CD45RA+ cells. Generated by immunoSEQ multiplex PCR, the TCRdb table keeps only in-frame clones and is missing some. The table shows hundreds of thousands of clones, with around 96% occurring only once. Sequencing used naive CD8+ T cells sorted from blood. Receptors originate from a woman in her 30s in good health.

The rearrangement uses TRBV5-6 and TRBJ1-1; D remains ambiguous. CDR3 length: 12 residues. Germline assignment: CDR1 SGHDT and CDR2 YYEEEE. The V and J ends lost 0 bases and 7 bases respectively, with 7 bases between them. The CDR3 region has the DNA TGTGCCAGCAGCTTGGGAGGACTTGAAGCTTTCTTT. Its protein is CASSLGGLEAFF.

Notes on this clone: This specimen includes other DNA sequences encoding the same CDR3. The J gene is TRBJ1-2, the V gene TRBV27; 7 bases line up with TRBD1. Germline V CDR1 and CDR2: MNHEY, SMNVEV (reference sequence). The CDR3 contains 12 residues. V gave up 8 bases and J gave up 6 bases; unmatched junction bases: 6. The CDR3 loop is CASRTGGNGYTF. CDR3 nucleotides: TGTGCCAGCCGGACAGGTGGCAATGGCTACACCTTC.

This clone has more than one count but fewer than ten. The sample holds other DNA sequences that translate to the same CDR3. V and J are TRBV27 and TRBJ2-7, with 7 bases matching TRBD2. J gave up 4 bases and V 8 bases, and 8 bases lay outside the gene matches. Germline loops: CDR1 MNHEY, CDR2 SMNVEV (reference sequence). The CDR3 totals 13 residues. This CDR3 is CASSGGTGYEQYF. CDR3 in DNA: TGTGCCAGCTCCGGGGGGACCGGATACGAGCAGTACTTC.

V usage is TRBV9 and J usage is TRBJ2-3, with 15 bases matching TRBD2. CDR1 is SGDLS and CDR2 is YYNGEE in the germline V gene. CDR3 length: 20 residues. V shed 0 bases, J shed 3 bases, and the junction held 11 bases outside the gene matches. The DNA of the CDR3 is TGTGCCAGCAGCGTAGGGGGACTAGCGGGAGGAGGGGAGAGGACAGATACGCAGTATTTT. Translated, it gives CASSVGGLAGGGERTDTQYF.

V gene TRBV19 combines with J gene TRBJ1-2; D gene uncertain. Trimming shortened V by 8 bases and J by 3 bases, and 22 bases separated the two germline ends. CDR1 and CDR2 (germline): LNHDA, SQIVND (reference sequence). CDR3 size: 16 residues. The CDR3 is CASLNEDRGFDYGYTF. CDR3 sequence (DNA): TGTGCCAGTCTTAACGAAGACCGAGGTTTTGACTATGGCTACACCTTC.

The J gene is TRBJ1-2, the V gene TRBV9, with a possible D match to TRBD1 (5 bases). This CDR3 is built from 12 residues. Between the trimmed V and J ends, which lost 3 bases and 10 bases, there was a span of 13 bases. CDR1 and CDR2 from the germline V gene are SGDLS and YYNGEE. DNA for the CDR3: TGTGCCAGCAGCGGCCTGGGACCTGTCTACACCTTC. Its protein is CASSGLGPVYTF.

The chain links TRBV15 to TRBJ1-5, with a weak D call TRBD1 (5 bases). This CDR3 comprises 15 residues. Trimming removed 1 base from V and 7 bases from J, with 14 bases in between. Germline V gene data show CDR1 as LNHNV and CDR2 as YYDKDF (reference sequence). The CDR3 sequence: CATSRVRQPNQPQHF. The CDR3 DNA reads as TGTGCCACCAGCAGAGTGAGACAGCCCAACCAGCCCCAGCATTTT.

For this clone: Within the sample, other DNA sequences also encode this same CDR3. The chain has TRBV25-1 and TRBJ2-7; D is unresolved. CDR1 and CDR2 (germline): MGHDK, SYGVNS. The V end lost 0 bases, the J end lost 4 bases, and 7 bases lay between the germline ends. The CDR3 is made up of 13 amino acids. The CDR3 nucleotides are TGTGCCAGCAGTGAATATGGCAGGTACGAGCAGTACTTC. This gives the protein CASSEYGRYEQYF.

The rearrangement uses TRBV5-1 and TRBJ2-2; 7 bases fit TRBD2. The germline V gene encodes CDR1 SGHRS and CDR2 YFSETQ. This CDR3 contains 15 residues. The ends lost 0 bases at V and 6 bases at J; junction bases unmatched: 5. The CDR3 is CASSLGTSRAGELFF. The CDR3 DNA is TGCGCCAGCAGCTTGGGGACTAGTAGGGCCGGGGAGCTGTTTTTT. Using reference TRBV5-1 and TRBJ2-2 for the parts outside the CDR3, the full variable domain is KAGVTQTPRYLIKTRGQQVTLSCSPISGHRSVSWYQQTPGQGLQFLFEYFSETQRNKGNFPGRFSGRQFSNSRSEMNVSTLELGDSALYLCASSLGTSRAGELFFGEGSRLTVL.

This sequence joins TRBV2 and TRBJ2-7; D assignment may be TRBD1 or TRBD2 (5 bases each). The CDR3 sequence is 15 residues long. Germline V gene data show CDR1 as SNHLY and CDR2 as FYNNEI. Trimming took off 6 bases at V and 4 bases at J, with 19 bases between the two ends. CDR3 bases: TGTGCCAGCAGGGGACCCGTGGGTTTAGGGTACGAGCAGTACTTC. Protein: CASRGPVGLGYEQYF.

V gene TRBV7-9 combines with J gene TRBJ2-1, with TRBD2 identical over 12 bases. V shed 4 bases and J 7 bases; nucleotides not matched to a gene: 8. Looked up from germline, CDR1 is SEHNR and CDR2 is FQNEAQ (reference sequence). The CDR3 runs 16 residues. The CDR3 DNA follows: TGTGCCAGCAGCTCCTGGACTAGCGGGGAAACAAATGAGCAGTTCTTC. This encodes CASSSWTSGETNEQFF. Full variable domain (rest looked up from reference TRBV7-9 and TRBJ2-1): DTGVSQNPRHKITKRGQNVTFRCDPISEHNRLYWYRQTLGQGPEFLTYFQNEAQLEKSRLLSDRFSAERPKGSFSTLEIQRTEQGDSAMYLCASSSWTSGETNEQFFGPGTRLTVL.

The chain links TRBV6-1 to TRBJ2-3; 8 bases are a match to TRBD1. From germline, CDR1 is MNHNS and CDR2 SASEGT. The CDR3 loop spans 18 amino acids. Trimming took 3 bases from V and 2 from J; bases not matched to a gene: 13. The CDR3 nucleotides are TGTGCCAGCAGTGATCCTCTACTAACAGGGGGAAACACAGATACGCAGTATTTT. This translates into CASSDPLLTGGNTDTQYF.

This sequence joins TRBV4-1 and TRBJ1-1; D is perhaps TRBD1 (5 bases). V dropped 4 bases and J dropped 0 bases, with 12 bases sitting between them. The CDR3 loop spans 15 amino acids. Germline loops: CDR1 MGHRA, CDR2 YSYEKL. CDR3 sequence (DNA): TGCGCCAGCAGCCCGGGTAGGGGTTTGAACACTGAAGCTTTCTTT. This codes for CASSPGRGLNTEAFF.

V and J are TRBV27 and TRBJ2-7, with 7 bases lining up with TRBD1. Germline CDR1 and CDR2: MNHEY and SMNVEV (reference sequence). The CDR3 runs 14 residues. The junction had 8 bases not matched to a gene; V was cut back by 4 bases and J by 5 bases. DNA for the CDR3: TGTGCCAGCAGTTCCGTAATGGACAGGAACGAGCAGTACTTC. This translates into CASSSVMDRNEQYF.

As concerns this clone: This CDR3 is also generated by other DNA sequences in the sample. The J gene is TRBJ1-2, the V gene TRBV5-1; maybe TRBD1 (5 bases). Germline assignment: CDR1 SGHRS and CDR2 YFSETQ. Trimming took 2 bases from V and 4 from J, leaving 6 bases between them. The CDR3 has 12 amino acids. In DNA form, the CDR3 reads TGCGCCAGCAGCTTAGACAGCTATGGCTACACCTTC. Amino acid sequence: CASSLDSYGYTF.

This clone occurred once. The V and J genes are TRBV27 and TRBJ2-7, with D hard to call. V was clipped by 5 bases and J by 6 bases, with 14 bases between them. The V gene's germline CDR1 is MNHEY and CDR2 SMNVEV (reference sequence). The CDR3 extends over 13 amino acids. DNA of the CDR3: TGTGCCAGCAGTCCGAGTAGGTTCGCCGAGCAGTACTTC. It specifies CASSPSRFAEQYF.

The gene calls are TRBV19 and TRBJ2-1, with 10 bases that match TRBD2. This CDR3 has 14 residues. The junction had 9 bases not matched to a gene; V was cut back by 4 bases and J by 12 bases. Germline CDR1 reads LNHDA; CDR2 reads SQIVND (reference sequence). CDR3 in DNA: TGTGCCAGTAGTAATCCCGCTAGCGGGAGTTGGCAGTTCTTC. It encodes CASSNPASGSWQFF. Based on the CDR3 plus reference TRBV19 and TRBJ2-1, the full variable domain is DGGITQSPKYLFRKEGQNVTLSCEQNLNHDAMYWYRQDPGQGLRLIYYSQIVNDFQKGDIAEGYSVSREKKESFPLTVTSAQKNPTAFYLCASSNPASGSWQFFGPGTRLTVL.

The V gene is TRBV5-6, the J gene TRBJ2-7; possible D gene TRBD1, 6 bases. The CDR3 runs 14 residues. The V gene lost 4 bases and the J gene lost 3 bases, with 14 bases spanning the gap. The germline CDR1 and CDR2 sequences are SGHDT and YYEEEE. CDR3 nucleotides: TGTGCCAGCAGCCAGGGGACGGAGAACTACGAGCAGTACTTC. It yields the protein CASSQGTENYEQYF.

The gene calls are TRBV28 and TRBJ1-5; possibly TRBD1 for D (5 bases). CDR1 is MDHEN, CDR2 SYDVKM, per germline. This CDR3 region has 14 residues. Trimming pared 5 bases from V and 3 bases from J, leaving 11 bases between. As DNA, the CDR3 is TGTGCCAGCAGTCCCGGGGGTAACAATCAGCCCCAGCATTTT. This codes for CASSPGGNNQPQHF.